This T cell receptor beta chain emerged from a study of blood T cell repertoires in COVID-19. Germline CDR1 MNHEY, CDR2 SVGAGI. Trimming cost V 0 bases and J 0 bases, with 9 bases left between them. CDR3 length equals 16 residues. Only in-frame clones appear in the TCRdb table, and some are missing; sequencing was by immunoSEQ multiplex PCR. Of 200,000 to 300,000 clones in the sample, roughly 80% are singletons; the top ten hold about 8%. V is TRBV6-5 and J is TRBJ1-3; D call uncertain. Material: peripheral blood. The source of this sequence is an elderly woman with acute or convalescent COVID-19. This CDR3 is CASSYSRVPSGNTIYF. CDR3 nucleotides: TGTGCCAGCAGTTACTCCCGGGTCCCCTCTGGAAACACCATATATTTT.